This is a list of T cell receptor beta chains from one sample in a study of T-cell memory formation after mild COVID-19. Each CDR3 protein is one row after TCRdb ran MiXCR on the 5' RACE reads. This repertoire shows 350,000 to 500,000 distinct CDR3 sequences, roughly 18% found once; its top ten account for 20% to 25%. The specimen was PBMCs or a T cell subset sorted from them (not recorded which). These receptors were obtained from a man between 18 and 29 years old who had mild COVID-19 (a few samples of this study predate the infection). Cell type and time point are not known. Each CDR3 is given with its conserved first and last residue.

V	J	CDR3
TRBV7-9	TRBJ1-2	CASSSDPTGGIYGYTF
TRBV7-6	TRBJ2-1	CASSSSGGPNEQLF
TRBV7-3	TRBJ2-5	CASSFGLVRQETQYF
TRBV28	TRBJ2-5	CASTDRIQETQYF
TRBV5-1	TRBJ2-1	CASGGSYNEQFF
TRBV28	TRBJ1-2	CASSLLGQGLKNGYTF
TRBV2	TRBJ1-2	CASSERGGDGYTF
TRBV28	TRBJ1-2	CASSSGTQANYGYTF
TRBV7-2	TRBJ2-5	CASSLYDRGIQETQYF
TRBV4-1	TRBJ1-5	CASSPAVGNQPQHF
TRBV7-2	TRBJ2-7	CASSSARAYEQYF
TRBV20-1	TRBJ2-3	CSARVRDTQYF
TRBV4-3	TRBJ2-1	CASSPWTGSNEQFF
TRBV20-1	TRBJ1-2	CSASRNNYGYTF
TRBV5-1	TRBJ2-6	CATGATGALGANVLTF
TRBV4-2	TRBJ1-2	CARSQGNEGMSYGYTF
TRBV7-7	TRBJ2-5	CASSLDGTHAPQYF
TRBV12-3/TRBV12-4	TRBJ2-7	CASSSGSHYEQYF
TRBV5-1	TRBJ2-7	CASSSSPGGRSTAYEQYF
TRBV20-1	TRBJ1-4	CSASGVEDREKLFF
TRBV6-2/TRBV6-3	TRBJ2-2	CASRWLAGELFF
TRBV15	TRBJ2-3	CATSRDYVQSLGTDTQYF
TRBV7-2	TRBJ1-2	CASSPWDQGSYGYTF
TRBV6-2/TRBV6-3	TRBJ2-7	CATSQRQPREQYF
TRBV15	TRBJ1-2	CATAGQRDNYGYTF
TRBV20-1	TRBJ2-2	CSARDLNTGELFF
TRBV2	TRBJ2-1	CASRVTGGFHNEQFF
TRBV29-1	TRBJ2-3	CSSVWGATQYF
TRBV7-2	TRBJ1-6	CASSKRRGYVNSPLHF
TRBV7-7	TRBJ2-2	CASRDHPGGGELFF
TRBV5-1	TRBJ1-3	CASSLVSPRQGLSGNTIYF
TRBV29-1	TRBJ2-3	CSVAVASGTDTQYF
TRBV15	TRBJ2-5	CATSRDQGGETQYF
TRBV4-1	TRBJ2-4	CASSQSGTGIGIQYF
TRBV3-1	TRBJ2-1	CASSRANEQFF
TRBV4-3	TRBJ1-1	CASSQVGQAREAFF
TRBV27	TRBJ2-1	CASSWGTGVNEQVF
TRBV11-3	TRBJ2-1	CASSYSGGPLFF
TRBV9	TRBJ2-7	CASSVGPRGEQYF
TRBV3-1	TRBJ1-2	CASSPPGQGHYGYTF
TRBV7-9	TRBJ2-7	CASSLTGQYYEQYF
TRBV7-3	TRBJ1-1	CASSLTGAGSGNTEAFF
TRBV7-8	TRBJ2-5	CASSSPPRGQETQYF
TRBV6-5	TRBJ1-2	CAIRDGINYGYTF
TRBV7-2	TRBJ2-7	CASSLDFGGGTSEQYF
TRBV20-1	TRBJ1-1	CSANRGSRNTEAFF